A selection of T cell receptor beta chains follows, all from one sample in a study of molecular identifiers for immune sequencing clone quantification. TCRdb itself ran the PCR reads through MiXCR, one entry per CDR3 protein. Of more than 300,000 distinct CDR3 sequences in the sample, 20% to 25% are singletons; the top ten hold 0.81%. Sequencing was done on a sample of naive CD8+ T cells from blood, with Jurkat cell RNA spiked in. The receptors were sampled from a human donor in good health. Some libraries in this study had Jurkat cell RNA spiked in. Each CDR3 is given with its conserved first and last residue. A D gene is named only where the DNA matches it firmly. Clone size is stated in some rows and not others, as once, few, many or a class when expanded.

clone_size	v_call	j_call	d_call	cdr3_nt	cdr3_aa
many	TRBV19	TRBJ2-7	TRBD2	TGTGCCAGTAGTACCCTAGCGGGGACCCAGGAGCAGTACTTC	CASSTLAGTQEQYF
-	TRBV30	TRBJ2-7	-	TGTGCCTGGAGTGTATCCGGCTCTCACGAGCAGTACTTC	CAWSVSGSHEQYF
many	TRBV4-1	TRBJ1-1	-	TGCGCCAGCAGCCACGGGGGTATCGGTACTGAAGCTTTCTTT	CASSHGGIGTEAFF
many	TRBV20-1	TRBJ1-1	-	TGCAGTGCTAGATGGGGGTCTGAAGCTTTCTTT	CSARWGSEAFF
-	TRBV20-1	TRBJ2-7	-	TGCAGTGCTGGCAACACCGACAGGTACGAGCAGTACTTC	CSAGNTDRYEQYF
many	TRBV7-9	TRBJ2-7	-	TGTGCCAGCAGCTTAGGCCCCGGGACCCTCACCTACGAGCAGTACTTC	CASSLGPGTLTYEQYF
many	TRBV4-2	TRBJ2-3	-	TGTGCCAGCAGCCAGGGGACTCAAACAGGAGATACGCAGTATTTT	CASSQGTQTGDTQYF
many	TRBV20-1	TRBJ1-1	-	TGCAGTGGCTTGGTAGGCACTGAAGCTTTCTTT	CSGLVGTEAFF
-	TRBV20-1	TRBJ2-2	-	TGCAGTGCTGACTCGAGGGGTCACAACACCGGGGAGCTGTTTTTT	CSADSRGHNTGELFF
-	TRBV30	TRBJ2-5	TRBD2	TGTGCCTGGAGTGTACCGGGGGGGTTGGAGACCCAGTACTTC	CAWSVPGGLETQYF
many	TRBV24-1	TRBJ1-5	-	TGTGCCACCAGTGATTCCCAATGGGCTCAGCCCCAGCATTTT	CATSDSQWAQPQHF
many	TRBV28	TRBJ1-1	TRBD1	TGTGCCAGCAGTCAAACAATAACAGGGGGGAGGACTGAAGCTTTCTTT	CASSQTITGGRTEAFF
many	TRBV2	TRBJ2-7	TRBD1	TGTGCCAGCAGGCCACCCGGGACAGGGTTGTACGAGCAGTACTTC	CASRPPGTGLYEQYF
many	TRBV15	TRBJ1-1	TRBD1	TGTGCCACCAGCCGAGACAGGGACATGAACACTGAAGCTTTCTTT	CATSRDRDMNTEAFF
-	TRBV2	TRBJ2-5	-	TGTGCCAGCAGCGGATCGCGCAACAGGGTCCTCCAAGAGACCCAGTACTTC	CASSGSRNRVLQETQYF
few	TRBV11-2	TRBJ2-1	TRBD2	TGTGCCAGCAGCTTAGAGATTAGCGGGAGTGCGAATGAGCAGTTCTTC	CASSLEISGSANEQFF
many	TRBV6-6	TRBJ1-1	-	TGTGCCAGCATACAGGGGAACACTGAAGCTTTCTTT	CASIQGNTEAFF
many	TRBV20-1	TRBJ1-1	-	TGCAGTGCTATCGGGTTGGAAGACTTGGACACTGAAGCTTTCTTT	CSAIGLEDLDTEAFF
many	TRBV3-1	TRBJ2-7	-	TGTGCCAGCAGCCAGGTATTAGGAGGCCACGAGCAGTACTTC	CASSQVLGGHEQYF
many	TRBV29-1	TRBJ1-1	-	TGCAGCGTGATCTCCCGGGACAAATCCCTGAACACTGAAGCTTTCTTT	CSVISRDKSLNTEAFF
many	TRBV7-8	TRBJ2-3	TRBD1	TGTGCCAGCAGCTTCTTCAGGGGGCAGAGCACAGATACGCAGTATTTT	CASSFFRGQSTDTQYF
many	TRBV7-9	TRBJ2-2	TRBD1	TGTGCCAGCAGCTTAGTGGGGACAGCCGGGGAGCTGTTTTTT	CASSLVGTAGELFF
many	TRBV29-1	TRBJ2-1	-	TGCAGCGTTGAGGAACCATACTACAATGAGCAGTTCTTC	CSVEEPYYNEQFF
-	TRBV12-3/TRBV12-4	TRBJ1-2	TRBD1	TGTGCCAGCAGTCGGGACAGCTATGGCTACACCTTC	CASSRDSYGYTF
many	TRBV5-6	TRBJ1-5	-	TGTGCCAGCAGCGTCGGTGGGTATCAGCCCCAGCATTTT	CASSVGGYQPQHF
many	TRBV3-1	TRBJ2-2	-	TGTGCCAGCAGCCAAGATCTTGGGAACACCGGGGAGCTGTTTTTT	CASSQDLGNTGELFF
few	TRBV4-3	TRBJ2-2	-	TGCGCCAGCAGCCCGGGACGGATGAACACCGGGGAGCTGTTTTTT	CASSPGRMNTGELFF
-	TRBV7-8	TRBJ2-1	-	TGTGCCAGCAGCTTAGTTTACGGGGGGCCGGGAAATGAGCAGTTCTTC	CASSLVYGGPGNEQFF
-	TRBV20-1	TRBJ2-3	TRBD2	TGCAGTGCTAGAGATGGTGGGGCGGGAGGGCCCAGCGCAGATACGCAGTATTTT	CSARDGGAGGPSADTQYF
many	TRBV9	TRBJ1-5	-	TGTGCCAGCAGCGTTGCTTCCGACAGCCAGCCCCAGCATTTT	CASSVASDSQPQHF
once	TRBV27	TRBJ2-7	-	TGTGCCAGCAGCTTAGGGCGGGGCGCCTACAAGCAGTACTTC	CASSLGRGAYKQYF
few	TRBV12-3/TRBV12-4	TRBJ1-5	-	TGTGCCAGCAGTTCCACATGGATGGGCAATCAGCCCCAGCATTTT	CASSSTWMGNQPQHF
-	TRBV4-1	TRBJ2-1	TRBD2	TGCGCCAGCAGCCAAGTTCCTAGCGGGAGCAATGAGCAGTTCTTC	CASSQVPSGSNEQFF
many	TRBV29-1	TRBJ2-7	-	TGCAGCGTTGAGGAGGAGGGGACAACCTACGAGCAGTACTTC	CSVEEEGTTYEQYF
many	TRBV4-1	TRBJ2-1	TRBD2	TGCGCCAGCAGTGGACTAGCGGGGGCGAATGAGCAGTTCTTC	CASSGLAGANEQFF
many	TRBV5-5	TRBJ1-4	TRBD1	TGTGCCAGCAGCCGTCGGACAGGAGATTATAATGAAAAACTGTTTTTT	CASSRRTGDYNEKLFF
many	TRBV4-3	TRBJ2-7	-	TGCGCCAGCAGCCAAGGTCTAACGGGCGAGCAGTACTTC	CASSQGLTGEQYF
-	TRBV4-3	TRBJ2-1	-	TGCGCCAGCAGCCAAGATACAGGCAAATACAATGAGCAGTTCTTC	CASSQDTGKYNEQFF
few	TRBV4-2	TRBJ2-3	TRBD2	TGTGCCAGCAGCCAAGGGGTAGCGGGATTGGCAGATACGCAGTATTTT	CASSQGVAGLADTQYF
many	TRBV7-9	TRBJ2-1	-	TGTGCCAGCAGCTTAACCGCTATAGGGGGTGCCACCTACAATGAGCAGTTCTTC	CASSLTAIGGATYNEQFF
few	TRBV20-1	TRBJ2-7	TRBD1	TGCAGTGCTAGAGACGGACAGGGAGTACCCTACGAGCGGTACTTC	CSARDGQGVPYERYF
many	TRBV9	TRBJ2-2	TRBD2	TGTGCCAGCAGCGTAGAGGTTAGCGGGAGGTGGACCGGGGAGCTGTTTTTT	CASSVEVSGRWTGELFF
many	TRBV4-1	TRBJ1-5	-	TGCGCCAGCAGCCAATTAAGGGGGACGAGGGGTCCCCAGCATTTT	CASSQLRGTRGPQHF
many	TRBV7-9	TRBJ1-5	-	TGTGCCAGCAGCTTGATGCCAGACAATCAGCCCCAGCATTTT	CASSLMPDNQPQHF
many	TRBV12-5	TRBJ1-4	TRBD1	TGTGCTAGTGGTTTGGCCCACGGAGGGGGCGGTGAAAAACTGTTTTTT	CASGLAHGGGGEKLFF
-	TRBV13	TRBJ2-7	-	TGTGCCAGCAGCTCTTGGGGTAGCTCCTACGAGCAGTACTTC	CASSSWGSSYEQYF
-	TRBV27	TRBJ2-1	TRBD2	TGTGCCAGCAGTGTTTTAGCGGGAGGGCCTCTTAATGAGCAGTTCTTC	CASSVLAGGPLNEQFF
few	TRBV15	TRBJ2-1	TRBD1	TGTGCCACCAGCAGAGATCTACGTGGTCAGGGGGCACAAGGTGGATACAATGAGCAGTTCTTC	CATSRDLRGQGAQGGYNEQFF
-	TRBV5-1	TRBJ2-3	-	TGCGCCAGCAGCTCCGGGACACTAAACACAGATACGCAGTATTTT	CASSSGTLNTDTQYF
-	TRBV19	TRBJ2-3	TRBD2	TGTGCCAGTAGTACTGGGACTAGGAATACAGATACGCAGTATTTT	CASSTGTRNTDTQYF
-	TRBV15	TRBJ2-1	-	TGTGCCACCCGGACCCCAGGCTACAATGAGCAGTTCTTC	CATRTPGYNEQFF
-	TRBV2	TRBJ2-2	-	TGTGCCAGCGGTGATAAAGGGAACACCGGGGAACTGTTTTTT	CASGDKGNTGELFF
many	TRBV27	TRBJ2-3	-	TGTGCCAGCCACCCACGGGGCGCTGGCACAGATACGCAGTATTTT	CASHPRGAGTDTQYF
many	TRBV7-6	TRBJ2-5	-	TGTGCCAGCAGCTCCGGACCTACGGGGGAGACCCAGTACTTC	CASSSGPTGETQYF
-	TRBV25-1	TRBJ2-7	-	TGTGCCACTCAGGGTAGGGCATCCTACGAGCAGTACTTC	CATQGRASYEQYF
many	TRBV5-1	TRBJ2-7	-	TGCGCCAGCATGTTCTCAACAGGGACCTACGAGCAGTACTTC	CASMFSTGTYEQYF
once	TRBV7-9	TRBJ1-1	-	TGTGCCAGCAGCTTAATCCCGGGAGCGAGAACGGGCACTGAAGCTTTCTTT	CASSLIPGARTGTEAFF
-	TRBV6-5	TRBJ2-3	-	TGTGCCAGCAGTCACGGGGGCACAGATACGCAGTATTTT	CASSHGGTDTQYF
many	TRBV27	TRBJ2-7	-	TGTGCCAGCAGATCGACAGGTTTATACGAGCAGTACTTC	CASRSTGLYEQYF